Listed here are 19 T cell receptor beta chains from one sample, sequenced in a study of blood T cell repertoires in COVID-19. The assay was immunoSEQ multiplex PCR, and TCRdb's table has in-frame clones only and misses some. Among 320,000 or so clones listed, 75% to 90% were seen once. Sequenced sample: PBMCs or T cells enriched from blood (not recorded which). Receptors originate from a woman aged 25 to 39 who had been exposed to COVID-19.

The gene calls are TRBV9 and TRBJ1-2; 10 bases agree with TRBD1. J was trimmed by 3 bases and V by 3 bases; bases with no gene match: 5. Germline CDR1 reads SGDLS; CDR2 reads YYNGEE. The CDR3 is made up of 15 amino acids. CDR3 protein: CASSATGGADYGYTF. In nucleotides, the CDR3 is TGTGCCAGCAGCGCGACAGGGGGCGCGGACTATGGCTACACCTTC.

This chain joins TRBV9 and TRBJ2-2; no reliable D call. V dropped 3 bases and J dropped 6 bases, with 9 bases sitting between them. Germline assignment: CDR1 SGDLS and CDR2 YYNGEE. The CDR3 has 13 amino acids. CDR3 loop: CASSEAGSGELFF. The CDR3 DNA reads TGTGCCAGCAGCGAGGCAGGCTCCGGGGAGCTGTTTTTT.

This clone was picked up a small number of times. The sample contains more than one DNA sequence encoding this CDR3. V is TRBV2 and J is TRBJ2-7; D unresolved. V lost 4 bases and J lost 4, with 5 bases in between. Germline V CDR1 and CDR2: SNHLY, FYNNEI. The CDR3 sequence is 11 residues long. CDR3 region: CASSGEYEQYF. For the CDR3, the DNA is TGTGCCAGCAGTGGTGAGTACGAGCAGTACTTC.

The sample holds one count of this clone. The V and J genes are TRBV7-2 and TRBJ1-2, with 8 bases fitting TRBD1. From germline, CDR1 is SGHTA and CDR2 FQGNSA. J lost 7 bases, V lost 5 bases, and 12 bases had no gene match. The CDR3 is 15 residues long. The CDR3: CASSPPPDRVIGYTF. The CDR3, as DNA: TGTGCCAGCAGCCCGCCCCCGGACAGGGTCATTGGCTACACCTTC.

The chain combines TRBV5-1 with TRBJ2-5, with a tentative D call TRBD2 (6 bases). The V end lost 1 base, the J end lost 2 bases, and 15 bases lay between the germline ends. This CDR3 spans 16 amino acids. Germline CDR1 and CDR2: SGHRS and YFSETQ. This chain's CDR3 is CASSLYSAGGQETQYF. CDR3 in DNA: TGCGCCAGCAGCTTGTACTCAGCCGGGGGTCAAGAGACCCAGTACTTC.

The chain is built from TRBV5-1 and TRBJ1-5; D is perhaps TRBD1 (6 bases). The CDR3 is 15 amino acids. The V gene lost 3 bases and the J gene lost 7 bases, with 17 bases spanning the gap. The germline CDR1 and CDR2 sequences are SGHRS and YFSETQ. The CDR3, as DNA: TGCGCCAGCAGCTGGAATGGACAGACGGGGCAGCCCCAGCATTTT. Translation gives CASSWNGQTGQPQHF.

The chain is built from TRBV5-6 and TRBJ1-1; D may be TRBD1 (5 bases). The germline V gene has CDR1 SGHDT and CDR2 YYEEEE. V gave up 2 bases and J gave up 5 bases, with 13 bases separating them. CDR3 length equals 14 residues. CDR3 nucleotide sequence: TGTGCCAGCAGCTTCCTACAGGAGTGGACTGAAGCTTTCTTT. Its protein product is CASSFLQEWTEAFF.

This sequence joins TRBV6-2 or TRBV6-3 and TRBJ1-2; D is unresolved. V lost 3 bases to trimming and J lost 11 bases, with 19 bases between them. The germline V gene has CDR1 MNHEY and CDR2 SVGEGT. The CDR3 consists of 14 residues. This CDR3 is CASSYTSSEGRYTF. CDR3 coding DNA: TGTGCCAGCAGTTATACTAGCTCAGAAGGGCGATACACCTTC.

The chain carries TRBV12-3 or TRBV12-4 and TRBJ1-1, with D unclear. This CDR3 has 11 amino acids. V was pared by 3 bases and J by 10 bases, with 9 bases between. The CDR3 here is CASSLEVPAFF. CDR3 sequence (DNA): TGTGCCAGCAGTTTGGAGGTCCCAGCTTTCTTT.

The chain links TRBV18 to TRBJ1-3; TRBD1 is a possible D gene (5 bases). V was cut by 0 bases and J by 2 bases, with 11 bases left in between. The germline gives CDR1 KGHSH, CDR2 LQKENI. The CDR3 totals 16 residues. The CDR3 DNA is TGTGCCAGCTCACCACCGGGGGGGAGGACTGGAAACACCATATATTTT. The encoded protein is CASSPPGGRTGNTIYF.

The V gene is TRBV24-1, the J gene TRBJ2-5, with D hard to call. V shed 1 base and J shed 7 bases, with 3 bases lying between them. CDR1 KGHDR and CDR2 SFDVKD come from the germline V gene. The CDR3 loop spans 11 amino acids. CDR3 loop: CATSDFRTQYF. The DNA of the CDR3 is TGTGCCACCAGTGATTTCCGGACCCAGTACTTC.

This chain joins TRBV6-5 and TRBJ1-2; TRBD1 might be the D (5 bases). CDR1 is MNHEY, CDR2 SVGAGI, per germline. CDR3 length equals 12 residues. The V gene lost 0 bases and the J gene lost 7 bases, with 6 bases spanning the gap. CDR3 in DNA: TGTGCCAGCAGTTACTCCGGGGGTGGCTACACCTTC. Residues: CASSYSGGGYTF.

The V and J genes are TRBV7-9 and TRBJ1-6; a weak D match, TRBD1 (6 bases). V was clipped by 5 bases and J by 5 bases, with 7 bases between them. CDR3 length: 13 amino acids. Germline CDR1 is SEHNR and CDR2 is FQNEAQ (reference sequence). Written as DNA, the CDR3 is TGTGCCAGCAGCCGGGACAATAATTCACCCCTCCACTTT. Protein product: CASSRDNNSPLHF.

The gene calls are TRBV10-2 and TRBJ1-2; D possibly corresponds to TRBD1 (5 bases). Trimming removed 8 bases from V and 2 bases from J, with 15 bases in between. The CDR3 totals 14 residues. Germline assignment: CDR1 WSHSY and CDR2 SAAADI. Here the CDR3 reads CASVPGEGNYGYTF. The CDR3 DNA reads as TGCGCCAGCGTCCCCGGGGAGGGGAACTATGGCTACACCTTC.

This chain uses TRBV4-1 with TRBJ1-2; the D is unclear. The length of the CDR3 is 15 residues. The germline V gene has CDR1 MGHRA and CDR2 YSYEKL. V was pared by 1 base and J by 0 bases, with 9 bases between. The CDR3 region has the DNA TGCGCCAGCAGCCAAGGACTGCAACCTAACTATGGCTACACCTTC. Encoded protein: CASSQGLQPNYGYTF.

This clone was recorded a few times. Just one base apart from a much larger clone, this may be a read error. The chain recombines TRBV7-9 with TRBJ1-5; 7 positions match TRBD1. V was clipped by 6 bases and J by 1 base; unmatched bases: 3. Germline V CDR1 and CDR2: SEHNR, FQNEAQ (reference sequence). This CDR3 region has 14 residues. The CDR3 sequence is CASSSDRSNQPQHF. DNA for the CDR3: TGTGCCAGCAGTTCGGACAGGAGCAATCAGCCCCAGCATTTT.

This clone was counted once. The rearrangement uses TRBV19 and TRBJ1-2; D remains ambiguous. Germline CDR1 reads LNHDA; CDR2 reads SQIVND (reference sequence). V gave up 6 bases and J gave up 0 bases, with 23 bases separating them. The CDR3 length is 18 residues. The CDR3 here is CASSTGIFPFETNYGYTF. CDR3 in DNA: TGTGCCAGTAGCACCGGGATCTTCCCATTTGAAACTAACTATGGCTACACCTTC.

This rearrangement joins TRBV12-3 or TRBV12-4 to TRBJ2-3; the D gene is possibly TRBD1 (6 bases). The CDR3 is 12 amino acids. Trimming took 5 bases from V and 6 from J, leaving 9 bases between them. In nucleotides, the CDR3 is TGTGCCAGCAGTCCGCAGGGGGATACGCAGTATTTT. Translated, it gives CASSPQGDTQYF.

The genes are TRBV27 and TRBJ2-7, with TRBD1 identical over 8 bases. The CDR3 loop spans 15 amino acids. Germline trimming cut 5 bases from V and 5 bases from J; bases unmatched to any gene: 11. Germline CDR1 reads MNHEY; CDR2 reads SMNVEV (reference sequence). The CDR3 region has the DNA TGTGCCAGCAGTAGAAGGACAGGGAGAATACACGAGCAGTACTTC. It specifies CASSRRTGRIHEQYF.